This TCR beta chain was obtained from a study of T-cell reconstitution after alpha-beta-depleted transplantation in children. Study outcomes and limitations: T-cell numbers and diversity, one year after transplant, stemmed largely from T cells that were newly produced. Day-60 TCRbeta diversity that was high in some patients was derived from surviving recipient T cells and thymic progenitors. Approximately two months post-transplant, alpha-beta T cells reportedly originated from several hundred expanded graft clones.

This clonotype appeared a few times. Its matching antigen is unknown. The germline CDR1 and CDR2 sequences are LNHNV and YYDKDF (reference sequence). This CDR3 is built from 15 residues. V gave up 4 bases and J gave up 1 base, with 11 bases separating them. A TCRbeta library incorporating unique molecular identifiers was prepared. TCRdb itself ran the PCR reads through MiXCR, one entry per CDR3 protein. The sample has 800,000 to 1,000,000 distinct CDR3 sequences; roughly 29% are singletons. The rearrangement joins TRBV15 to TRBJ2-1; D is ambiguous. The sequencing used PBMCs, mostly from graft donor cells, collected 360 days after TCRalphabeta/CD19-depleted stem cell transplant. This TCR derives from a boy in the first two years of life who had a stem cell transplant for SCID, so the T cells may come from the graft donor. The DNA for the CDR3 is TGTGCCACCAGCATCCGTAGCTCGTCCTACAATGAGCAGTTCTTC. Its protein product is CATSIRSSSYNEQFF. The full variable domain, with the rest looked up from reference TRBV15 and TRBJ2-1, is DAMVIQNPRYQVTQFGKPVTLSCSQTLNHNVMYWYQQKSSQAPKLLFHYYDKDFNNEADTPDNFQSRRPNTSFCFLDIRSPGLGDTAMYLCATSIRSSSYNEQFFGPGTRLTVL.